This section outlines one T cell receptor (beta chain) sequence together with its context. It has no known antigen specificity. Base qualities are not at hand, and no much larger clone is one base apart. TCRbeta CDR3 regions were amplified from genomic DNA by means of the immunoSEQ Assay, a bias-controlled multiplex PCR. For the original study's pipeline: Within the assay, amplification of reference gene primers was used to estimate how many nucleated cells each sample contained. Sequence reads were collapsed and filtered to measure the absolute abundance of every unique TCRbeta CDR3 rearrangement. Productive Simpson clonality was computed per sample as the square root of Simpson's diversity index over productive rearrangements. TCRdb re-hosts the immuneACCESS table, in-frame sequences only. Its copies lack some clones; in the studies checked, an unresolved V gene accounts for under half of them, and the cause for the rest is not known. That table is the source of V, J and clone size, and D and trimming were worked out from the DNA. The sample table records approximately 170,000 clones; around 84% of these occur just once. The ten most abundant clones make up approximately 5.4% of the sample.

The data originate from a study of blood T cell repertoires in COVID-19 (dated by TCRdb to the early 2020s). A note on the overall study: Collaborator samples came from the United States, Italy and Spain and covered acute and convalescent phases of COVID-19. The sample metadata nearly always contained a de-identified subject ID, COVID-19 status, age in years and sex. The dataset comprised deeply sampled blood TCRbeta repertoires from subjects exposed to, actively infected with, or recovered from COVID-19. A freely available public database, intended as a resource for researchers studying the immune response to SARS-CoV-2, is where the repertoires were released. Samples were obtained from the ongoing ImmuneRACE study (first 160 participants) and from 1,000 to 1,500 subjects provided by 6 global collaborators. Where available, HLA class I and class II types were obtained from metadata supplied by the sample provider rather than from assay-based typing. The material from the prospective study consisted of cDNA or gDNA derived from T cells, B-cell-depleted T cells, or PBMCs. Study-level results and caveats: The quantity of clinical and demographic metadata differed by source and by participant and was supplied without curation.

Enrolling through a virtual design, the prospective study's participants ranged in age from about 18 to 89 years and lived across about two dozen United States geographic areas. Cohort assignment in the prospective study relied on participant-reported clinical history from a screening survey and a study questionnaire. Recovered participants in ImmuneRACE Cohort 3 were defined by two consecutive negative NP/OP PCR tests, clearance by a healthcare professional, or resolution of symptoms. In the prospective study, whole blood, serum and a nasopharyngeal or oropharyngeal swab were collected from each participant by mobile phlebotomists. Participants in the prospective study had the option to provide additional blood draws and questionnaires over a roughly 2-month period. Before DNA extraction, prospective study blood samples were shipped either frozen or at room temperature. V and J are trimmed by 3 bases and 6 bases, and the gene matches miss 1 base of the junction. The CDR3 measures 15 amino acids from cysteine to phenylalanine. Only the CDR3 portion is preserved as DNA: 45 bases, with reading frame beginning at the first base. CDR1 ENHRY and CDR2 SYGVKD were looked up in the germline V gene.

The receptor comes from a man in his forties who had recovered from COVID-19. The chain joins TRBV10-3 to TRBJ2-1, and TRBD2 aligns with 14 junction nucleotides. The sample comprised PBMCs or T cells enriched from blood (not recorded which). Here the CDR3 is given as CAISDGTSGGNEQFF. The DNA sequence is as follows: TGTGCCATCAGTGACGGGACTAGCGGGGGCAATGAGCAGTTCTTC.